This T cell receptor beta chain was sequenced in a study of blood T cell repertoires in COVID-19. Study overall: T cells, B-cell-depleted T cells, or PBMCs provided the cDNA or gDNA that served as material.

The table came from immunoSEQ multiplex PCR; TCRdb's copy has only in-frame clones and leaves some out. The top ten clones hold over 7.5% of a sample with around 230,000 clones, about 80% of them seen once. V gave up 6 bases and J gave up 0 bases, with 9 bases separating them. From germline, CDR1 is MNHEY and CDR2 SVGAGI. The CDR3 is 14 residues long. Sequences were obtained from peripheral blood. The rearrangement joins TRBV6-5 to TRBJ1-3; D is unclear. The TCR was taken from an elderly woman with acute or convalescent COVID-19. CDR3 amino acids: CASRLESSGNTIYF. The CDR3 DNA reads as TGTGCCAGCAGATTGGAGAGCTCTGGAAACACCATATATTTT.